These T cell receptor beta chains were read from a single sample in a study of blood T cell repertoires in COVID-19. The method was immunoSEQ multiplex PCR; TCRdb's version includes in-frame clones alone and lacks a portion of them. The profile shows 430,000 or so clones, 70% to 90% of them singletons. Sample: PBMCs or T cells enriched from blood (not recorded which). The receptors shown here come from a woman between 35 and 50 years old who had recovered from COVID-19. Each CDR3 is given with its conserved first and last residue. Clone size is given for some rows only: seen once, a few or many times, or a class if the clone is expanded.

clone_size v_call cdr3_aa
. TRBV6-4 CASSEFAGGTDTQYF
. TRBV13 CASSIGELGSGELFF
. TRBV30 CAWSPGTGLNGYTF
. TRBV10-3 CAISEGQPRIYGYTF
. TRBV4-2 CASSQLQGASSKNIQYF
once TRBV5-1 CASSLGPTGYAEAFF
few TRBV4-3 CASSRSSNQPQHF
. TRBV24-1 CATSDPYTSGSNEQFF
. TRBV5-1 CASKLAAGTDTQYF
. TRBV9 CASSVISGTEAFF
. TRBV5-4 CASSLAGGEAEAFF
once TRBV24-1 CATSDFSPGGTGELFF
. TRBV30 CAWKLAGGAEQFF
. TRBV5-1 CASSEQPGENQPQHF
. TRBV19 CASKMGANQPQHF
. TRBV7-2 CASSLMGGGYTF
. TRBV9 CASSLLAGSYEQYF
. TRBV30 CAWGLGTAYNSPLHF
. TRBV24-1 CATSDTGGYNEQFF
. TRBV6-1 CASSDAGGSYNEQFF
few TRBV12-3/TRBV12-4 CASSGTAPGPQHF
. TRBV7-2 CASSFSSVGAGSTDTQYF
. TRBV4-3 CASSLAGTNTGELFF
. TRBV19 CASNRPGGSGANVLTF
. TRBV7-6 CASSTTGQIVSETQYF
. TRBV6-6 CASSPTSPEAFF
. TRBV6-5 CASSYSVKRGEQFF
. TRBV27 CASSLTGGSVYEQYF
once TRBV4-3 CASSLSPPGQGLNEQFF
. TRBV11-2 CASSLEGLYEQYF
. TRBV6-5 CASSTTGFYGYTF
. TRBV6-2/TRBV6-3 CASSRTLENYNSPLHF
. TRBV30 CAWSARADSTDTQYF
. TRBV9 CASNRERSTGELFF
. TRBV9 CASSVALGGVRTDTQYF
. TRBV19 CATWDRAGNTIYF
. TRBV11-2 CASSRSTGLSSYNEQFF
. TRBV9 CASSVEGLARQYF
. TRBV29-1 CSVQGSYYEQYF
. TRBV11-3 CASSGRDSRYEQYF
. TRBV15 CATSRGQIITDTQYF
. TRBV4-2 CASSPSAGGGEKLFF
. TRBV7-6 CASSPGLVSNNEQFF
. TRBV14 CASSQDQDGQGAQYF
. TRBV6-5 CASKGADTQYF
. TRBV11-3 CASSQGAGTEAFF
. TRBV4-3 CASSPGPAPTDTQYF
. TRBV29-1 CSVRESGFYGYTF
once TRBV3-1/TRBV3-2 CASSHQDMWTGSRNTIYF
. TRBV7-9 CASSPEINEQFF
. TRBV4-3 CASSQVTRGGTGELFF